This TCR beta chain was captured by sequencing in a study of T-cell reconstitution after alpha-beta-depleted transplantation in children. A library of TCRbeta sequences, prepared with unique molecular identifiers, was generated. TCRdb used MiXCR to reprocess the PCR reads, holding one entry per CDR3 protein. The sample consists of under 150,000 distinct CDR3 sequences, around a tenth of them appearing once. CDR1 and CDR2 from the germline V gene are SEHNR and FQNEAQ (reference sequence). Trimming stripped 0 bases from V and 0 bases from J, with 12 bases between. The CDR3 totals 16 residues. This clonotype turned up a few times.

Sequencing used PBMCs, mostly from graft donor cells, obtained 180 days after TCRalphabeta/CD19-depleted stem cell transplant. The sequence was obtained from a girl less than two years old who had a stem cell transplant for combined immunodeficiency, so the T cells may come from the graft donor. The chain links TRBV7-9 to TRBJ2-7; tentative D call: TRBD1 (6 bases). In nucleotides, the CDR3 is TGTGCCAGCAGCTTAGCGCAAACAGGGAGCTCCTACGAGCAGTACTTC. The encoded protein is CASSLAQTGSSYEQYF.